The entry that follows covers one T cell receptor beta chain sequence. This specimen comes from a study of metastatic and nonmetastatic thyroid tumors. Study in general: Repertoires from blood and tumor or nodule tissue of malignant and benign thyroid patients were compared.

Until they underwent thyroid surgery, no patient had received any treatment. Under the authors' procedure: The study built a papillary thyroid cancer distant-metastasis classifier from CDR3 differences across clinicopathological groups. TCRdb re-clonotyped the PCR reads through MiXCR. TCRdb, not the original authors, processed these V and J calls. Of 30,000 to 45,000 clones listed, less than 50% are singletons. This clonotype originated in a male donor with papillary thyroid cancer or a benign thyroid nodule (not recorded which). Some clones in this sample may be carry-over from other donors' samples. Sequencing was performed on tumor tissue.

In nucleotides, the CDR3 is TGCAGTGCTAGGGGGACTAGAAGCCTAACAGATACGCAGTATTTT. Its translation: CSARGTRSLTDTQYF. V usage is TRBV20-1 and J usage is TRBJ2-3; 8 bases align to TRBD2. The J segment lost 3 bases and the V segment lost 3 bases, leaving 8 bases of the junction unmatched. The CDR3 sequence is 15 residues long. From germline, CDR1 is DFQATT and CDR2 SNEGSKA (reference sequence).